These 31 T cell receptor beta chains originate from one sample sequenced in a study of CD8+CD57+ T cells in acquired aplastic anemia. Both TCR beta VDJ combination and CDR3 sequence profiling were carried out. Genomic DNA was the template for this profiling. TCRdb reprocessed the reads via MiXCR and lists one record per CDR3 protein. The table records 200,000 to 250,000 distinct CDR3 sequences, 55% to 65% of them present only once. CD8+CD57+ cell expansion, shown by flow cytometry, had occurred in the patients selected for sequencing. Sequencing was performed on sorted CD4+, CD8+, or CD8+CD57+ T cells (not recorded which) from PBMCs. The receptors derive from a human donor with aplastic anemia.

The gene calls are TRBV10-2 and TRBJ1-5; D remains unclear. V lost 7 bases and J 4 bases, leaving 14 bases between the germline ends. The CDR3 covers 14 residues. The V gene's germline CDR1 is WSHSY and CDR2 SAAADI. DNA for the CDR3: TGCGCCAGCACCCAAAGCTCCGTTAATCAGCCCCAGCATTTT. Its protein product is CASTQSSVNQPQHF.

This rearrangement joins TRBV9 to TRBJ2-7; 8 nucleotides line up with TRBD1. Germline CDR1 and CDR2: SGDLS and YYNGEE. This CDR3 comprises 14 residues. Losses at the gene ends were 4 bases for V and 1 base for J; bases not matched to a gene: 4. The CDR3 reads CASSPGGASYEQYF. The CDR3 DNA follows: TGTGCCAGCAGCCCAGGGGGCGCTTCCTACGAGCAGTACTTC.

This clonotype was picked up many times. The chain recombines TRBV9 with TRBJ2-2; D remains ambiguous. The CDR3 spans 16 residues. Germline V gene sequence: CDR1 SGDLS, CDR2 YYNGEE. V lost 3 bases and J lost 0, with 12 bases in between. This chain's CDR3 is CASSEASGTNTGELFF. In DNA, the CDR3 is TGTGCCAGCAGCGAGGCTAGTGGCACGAACACCGGGGAGCTGTTTTTT.

This sequence joins TRBV6-5 and TRBJ1-2; no clear D. Germline loops: CDR1 MNHEY, CDR2 SVGAGI. This CDR3 is built from 16 residues. Trimming left V 6 bases short and J 1 base short, with 18 bases between. CDR3 nucleotide sequence: TGTGCCAGCAGCTTGACTACCGGTCGGAATAACTATGGCTACACCTTC. This sequence encodes CASSLTTGRNNYGYTF.

This clonotype was seen a handful of times. The chain recombines TRBV11-2 with TRBJ2-7, with D possibly being TRBD2 (7 bases). Germline lookup yields CDR1 SGHAT and CDR2 FQNNGV. CDR3 length: 14 amino acids. V was pared by 6 bases and J by 3 bases, with 15 bases between. The CDR3, as DNA: TGTGCCAGCAGTGAATACGGGGGGCTCTACGAGCAGTACTTC. It specifies CASSEYGGLYEQYF.

This clonotype was seen a single time. J is TRBJ1-1 and V is TRBV20-1; D possibly corresponds to TRBD1 (6 bases). Germline V gives CDR1 DFQATT, CDR2 SNEGSKA (reference sequence). The CDR3 runs 15 residues. V lost 2 bases and J lost 0, with 13 bases in between. The CDR3 loop reads CSARLPTGLNTEAFF. The CDR3 DNA reads as TGCAGTGCTAGACTTCCGACAGGCTTGAACACTGAAGCTTTCTTT.

The rearrangement uses TRBV14 and TRBJ2-3; D is possibly TRBD1 (5 bases). Germline V gene sequence: CDR1 SGHDN, CDR2 FVKESK. The ends were cut back, 4 bases at V and 7 bases at J, with 12 bases in the middle. The CDR3 contains 13 residues. The CDR3 sequence is CASSPQVRNTQYF. CDR3 nucleotides: TGTGCCAGCAGCCCACAGGTCCGGAATACGCAGTATTTT. The variable domain in full, completed from reference TRBV14 and TRBJ2-3, reads EAGVTQFPSHSVIEKGQTVTLRCDPISGHDNLYWYRRVMGKEIKFLLHFVKESKQDESGMPNNRFLAERTGGTYSTLKVQPAELEDSGVYFCASSPQVRNTQYFGPGTRLTVL.

The chain recombines TRBV14 with TRBJ1-1; D possibly corresponds to TRBD1 (6 bases). Trimming cost V 4 bases and J 4 bases, with 16 bases left between them. Germline V gives CDR1 SGHDN, CDR2 FVKESK. The CDR3 has 15 residues. CDR3 region: CASSPGVIGTTEAFF. The CDR3, as DNA: TGTGCCAGCAGCCCAGGGGTAATCGGTACCACTGAAGCTTTCTTT.

This clonotype was found a few times. This chain connects TRBV7-3 to TRBJ2-1, with 7 bases lining up with TRBD1. V lost 5 bases and J lost 6; bases outside the gene matches: 7. Per the germline V gene, CDR1 is SGHTA and CDR2 is FQGTGA. CDR3 length: 14 amino acids. The CDR3 DNA reads TGTGCCAGCAGCATCACCGCAGGGGGCAATGAGCAGTTCTTC. It specifies CASSITAGGNEQFF.

The chain carries TRBV2 and TRBJ2-5; the D is unclear. Germline assignment: CDR1 SNHLY and CDR2 FYNNEI. The CDR3 is 12 amino acids. Trimming cost V 4 bases and J 5 bases, with 8 bases left between them. CDR3 residues: CASSGDGETQYF. CDR3 nucleotide sequence: TGTGCCAGCAGTGGAGATGGGGAGACCCAGTACTTC.

This chain connects TRBV20-1 to TRBJ2-1; 7 bases align to TRBD2. The V gene end was trimmed by 6 bases and the J gene end by 1 base; junction bases not matched to a gene: 6. The CDR3 is 14 residues long. Germline V gene sequence: CDR1 DFQATT, CDR2 SNEGSKA (reference sequence). The CDR3 coding sequence is TGCAGTGCCGAGCGGGAAAGGTCCTACAATGAGCAGTTCTTC. Residues: CSAERERSYNEQFF.

This clonotype has only a few counts. The junction differs from germline at one of its ends, possibly a read error. This rearrangement joins TRBV7-8 to TRBJ2-4, with D perhaps matching TRBD1 (6 bases). Per germline, CDR1 SGHVS and CDR2 FQNEAQ. The CDR3 sequence is 11 residues long. This chain's CDR3 is CASSLRRDMKF. The CDR3 nucleotides read TGTGCCAGCAGCTTGCGCCGGGACATGAAGTTC.

In nucleotides, the CDR3 is TGTGCCAGCAGCGGTCCTAAACAGGGGAGTGGTATGAACACTGAAGCTTTCTTT. This encodes CASSGPKQGSGMNTEAFF. The rearrangement uses TRBV9 and TRBJ1-1, with 7 bases matching TRBD1. The J segment lost 0 bases and the V segment lost 3 bases, leaving 14 bases of the junction unmatched. The length of the CDR3 is 18 residues. The V gene's germline CDR1 is SGDLS and CDR2 YYNGEE. The full variable domain, in which reference TRBV9 and TRBJ1-1 provide the parts outside the CDR3, is DSGVTQTPKHLITATGQRVTLRCSPRSGDLSVYWYQQSLDQGLQFLIQYYNGEERAKGNILERFSAQQFPDLHSELNLSSLELGDSALYFCASSGPKQGSGMNTEAFFGQGTRLTVV.

This chain joins TRBV2 and TRBJ2-1; 8 bases align to TRBD2. Germline V gives CDR1 SNHLY, CDR2 FYNNEI. The CDR3 spans 14 residues. In DNA, the CDR3 is TGTGCGATGACCCGGGGGGGGCAGGGCAATGAGCAGTTCTTC. As protein: CAMTRGGQGNEQFF.

The V call is TRBV7-9, the J call TRBJ2-1, with 8 bases lining up with TRBD2. The CDR3 runs to 15 residues. Germline V gives CDR1 SEHNR, CDR2 FQNEAQ (reference sequence). V dropped 5 bases and J dropped 5; count of bases not matched to a gene: 8. The CDR3 DNA follows: TGTGCCAGCAGCCCGACTAGCGACGAGCACAATGAGCAGTTCTTC. Protein product: CASSPTSDEHNEQFF.

The rearrangement links TRBV7-6 to TRBJ2-3; D is unresolved. CDR1 and CDR2 from the germline V gene are SGHVS and FNYEAQ. Deletions cut 5 bases from V and 1 base from J, with 16 bases between. The length of the CDR3 is 16 residues. CDR3 nucleotide sequence: TGTGCCAGCAGCCTCCTTGGGGTTTTTGGCACAGATACGCAGTATTTT. This encodes CASSLLGVFGTDTQYF.

This chain links TRBV7-9 with TRBJ2-3; TRBD2 matches 16 bases. CDR1 is SEHNR and CDR2 is FQNEAQ in the germline V gene (reference sequence). V shed 5 bases, J shed 0 bases, and the junction held 5 bases outside the gene matches. This CDR3 region has 18 residues. The chain's CDR3 is CASSPGLAGGSSTDTQYF. CDR3 in DNA: TGTGCCAGCAGCCCGGGACTAGCGGGAGGGTCTAGCACAGATACGCAGTATTTT.

The J gene is TRBJ2-1, the V gene TRBV29-1, with D possibly called TRBD1 or TRBD2 (5 bases each). Per the germline V gene, CDR1 is SQVTM and CDR2 is ANQGSEA. V was pared by 3 bases and J by 5 bases, with 11 bases between. CDR3 length: 13 residues. CDR3 region: CSVDGARHNEQFF. Written as DNA, the CDR3 is TGCAGCGTTGACGGGGCCCGACACAATGAGCAGTTCTTC.

The rearrangement uses TRBV5-1 and TRBJ2-1; a possible D gene is TRBD2 (5 bases). Trimming stripped 6 bases from V and 5 bases from J, with 9 bases between. The germline gives CDR1 SGHRS, CDR2 YFSETQ. The CDR3 has 12 amino acids. The CDR3 sequence: CASTLADNEQFF. The CDR3, as DNA: TGCGCCAGCACCCTAGCCGACAATGAGCAGTTCTTC.

This clonotype was counted between two and nine times. The genes are TRBV24-1 and TRBJ1-6, with 8 nucleotides matching TRBD1. This CDR3 contains 15 residues. V lost 11 bases and J lost 5; bases outside the gene matches: 10. Germline V gene lookup returns CDR1 KGHDR and CDR2 SFDVKD. CDR3 sequence: CAIQAGGVNNSPLHF. The CDR3 DNA reads as TGTGCCATCCAAGCAGGGGGCGTGAATAATTCACCCCTCCACTTT.

This chain uses TRBV19 with TRBJ1-6, with D uncertain. The CDR3 consists of 12 residues. V lost 9 bases to trimming and J lost 10 bases, with 13 bases between them. The germline V gene has CDR1 LNHDA and CDR2 SQIVND (reference sequence). The CDR3 region is CASGERYSPLHF. CDR3 in DNA: TGTGCCAGCGGGGAGAGATACTCACCCCTCCACTTT.

This clonotype has at least ten counts. The chain recombines TRBV10-3 with TRBJ2-3; the match to TRBD2 covers 8 bases. The CDR3 has 16 amino acids. With 4 bases clipped from V and 5 bases from J, the junction kept 11 bases outside the gene matches. In germline, CDR1 is ENHRY, CDR2 SYGVKD. In nucleotides, the CDR3 is TGTGCCATCAGTGTTATTCCAGCGGGGGAAGGAGATACGCAGTATTTT. It specifies CAISVIPAGEGDTQYF.

As for this clonotype: Compared with germline, one end of the junction differs, possibly owing to a read error. This chain links TRBV10-3 with TRBJ1-1, with 8 bases fitting TRBD1. CDR3 length equals 16 residues. The germline V gene encodes CDR1 ENHRY and CDR2 SYGVKD. Written as DNA, the CDR3 is TGTGCCAGCAGTTACTCTAGGGACAGGCTGAACACTGAAGCTTTCTTT. This sequence encodes CASSYSRDRLNTEAFF.

J is TRBJ2-2 and V is TRBV19; 9 positions agree with TRBD1. Germline-derived CDR1 and CDR2 are LNHDA and SQIVND (reference sequence). The CDR3 extends over 16 amino acids. The junction had 6 bases not matched to a gene; V was cut back by 5 bases and J by 2 bases. In DNA form, the CDR3 reads TGTGCCAGTAGTGTCGTACAGGGGGCTAACACCGGGGAGCTGTTTTTT. Its protein product is CASSVVQGANTGELFF.

This rearrangement joins TRBV7-2 to TRBJ2-7; D might be TRBD1 or TRBD2, each matching 5 bases. This CDR3 is 13 amino acids long. CDR1 and CDR2 (germline): SGHTA, FQGNSA. The germline V and J ends were trimmed by 7 bases and 6 bases, with 16 bases remaining between them. As DNA, the CDR3 is TGTGCCAGCACCACGCGGGTAGGGACCGAGCAGTACTTC. Its translation is CASTTRVGTEQYF. Variable domain in full (rest from reference TRBV7-2 and TRBJ2-7): GAGVSQSPSNKVTEKGKDVELRCDPISGHTALYWYRQSLGQGLEFLIYFQGNSAPDKSGLPSDRFSAERTGGSVSTLTIQRTQQEDSAVYLCASTTRVGTEQYFGPGTRLTVT.

Turning to this clonotype: This sequence may be a read error, since a much larger clone differs from it by one base. CDR3 nucleotides: TGCGCCAGCATGACGAGCGGGGGGGTGTCTGCAGAAACGCAGTATTTT. Protein product: CASMTSGGVSAETQYF. The chain recombines TRBV4-1 with TRBJ2-3; TRBD2 matches 10 bases. Germline values: CDR1 MGHRA, CDR2 YSYEKL. The CDR3 totals 16 residues.

V usage is TRBV9 and J usage is TRBJ2-7, with 8 nucleotides matching TRBD2. V lost 3 bases to trimming and J lost 6 bases; unmatched junction nucleotides: 8. The CDR3 sequence is 14 residues long. Germline CDR1 reads SGDLS; CDR2 reads YYNGEE. The CDR3 DNA reads as TGTGCCAGCAGCGCACTCGGGGGGGCCGTCGAGCAGTACTTC. This encodes CASSALGGAVEQYF.

Details on this clonotype: At one of its ends the junction is not consistent with the germline gene, which may arise from a read error. The chain uses TRBV9 and TRBJ1-2, with D possibly being TRBD1 (5 bases). Looked up from germline, CDR1 is SGDLS and CDR2 is YYNGEE. The CDR3 sequence is 15 residues long. As DNA, the CDR3 is TGCGCCAGCAGCTTGGCAGGGACCGCGAACTATGGCTACACCTTC. It translates to CASSLAGTANYGYTF.

This clonotype was picked up a small number of times. The V call is TRBV20-1, the J call TRBJ2-3; 9 bases line up with TRBD2. V shed 1 base and J 6 bases; nucleotides not matched to a gene: 8. Germline assignment: CDR1 DFQATT and CDR2 SNEGSKA (reference sequence). The CDR3 loop spans 15 amino acids. The CDR3 DNA reads as TGCAGTGCTAGAGTGGCGGGAGGGCCGACCGATACGCAGTATTTT. This encodes CSARVAGGPTDTQYF.

CDR3 protein: CASNKGGGAAGELFF. The CDR3 nucleotides are TGCGCCAGCAACAAGGGAGGGGGCGCGGCCGGGGAGCTGTTTTTT. The chain joins TRBV10-1 to TRBJ2-2; perhaps D is TRBD1 or TRBD2 (7 bases each). This CDR3 contains 15 residues. Per germline, CDR1 WNHNN and CDR2 SYGVQD (reference sequence). V dropped 7 bases and J dropped 6 bases, with 18 bases sitting between them.

This clonotype was counted ten times or more. In DNA, the CDR3 is TGTGCCAGCAGCCCGCCAGGGAGCTCCTACGAGCAGTACTTC. Translated: CASSPPGSSYEQYF. The chain is built from TRBV7-9 and TRBJ2-7, with D perhaps assigned TRBD1 or TRBD2 (5 bases each). CDR3 length: 14 amino acids. V was shortened by 5 bases and J by 0 bases, with 11 bases between the two germline ends. Germline V gives CDR1 SEHNR, CDR2 FQNEAQ (reference sequence).